Reported below is one TCR beta chain. These data are taken from a study of blood T cell repertoires in COVID-19. Study overall: Acute and convalescent COVID-19 samples came from the United States, Italy and Spain. Sources were T cells, B-cell-depleted T cells, or PBMCs; the material itself was cDNA or gDNA.

The CDR3 totals 12 residues. Trimming removed 7 bases at V and 1 base at J, with 10 bases between. In germline, CDR1 is SQVTM, CDR2 ANQGSEA. Original processing methods: Amplification with reference gene primers provided the estimates of nucleated cell counts. Profiled with immunoSEQ multiplex PCR; TCRdb holds only in-frame clones, not every one. D and trimming come from the DNA, and the V and J calls and clone size come from that table. The sample includes just over 60,000 clones, more than 65% of them seen just once. The chain recombines TRBV29-1 with TRBJ1-1; D possibly corresponds to TRBD1 (6 bases). Sequencing was performed on peripheral blood. This TCR derives from a woman of 80 years or more with active or convalescent COVID-19. The CDR3 is CSARDTNTEAFF. The CDR3 coding sequence is TGCAGCGCCAGGGACACGAACACTGAAGCTTTCTTT.